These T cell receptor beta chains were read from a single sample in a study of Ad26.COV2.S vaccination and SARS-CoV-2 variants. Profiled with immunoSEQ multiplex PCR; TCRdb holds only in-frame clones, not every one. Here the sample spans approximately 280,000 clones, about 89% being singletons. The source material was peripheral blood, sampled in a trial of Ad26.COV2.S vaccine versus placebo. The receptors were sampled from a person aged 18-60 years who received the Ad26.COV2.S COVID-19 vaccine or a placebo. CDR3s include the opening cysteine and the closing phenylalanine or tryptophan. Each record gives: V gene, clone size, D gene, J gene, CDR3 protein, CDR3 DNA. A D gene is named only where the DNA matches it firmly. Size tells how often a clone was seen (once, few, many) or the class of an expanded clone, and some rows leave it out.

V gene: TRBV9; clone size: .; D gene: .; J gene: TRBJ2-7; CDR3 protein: CASSVRQDGFYEQYF; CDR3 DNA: TGTGCCAGCAGCGTACGACAGGACGGTTTCTACGAGCAGTACTTC
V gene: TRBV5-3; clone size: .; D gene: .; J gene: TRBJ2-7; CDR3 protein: CARSLSWDQSSYEQYF; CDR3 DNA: TGTGCCAGAAGCTTGTCCTGGGACCAGAGCTCCTACGAGCAGTACTTC
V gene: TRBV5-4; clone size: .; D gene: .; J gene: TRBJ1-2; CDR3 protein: CASSWRGGYGYTF; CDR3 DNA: TGTGCCAGCAGCTGGAGGGGTGGCTATGGCTACACCTTC
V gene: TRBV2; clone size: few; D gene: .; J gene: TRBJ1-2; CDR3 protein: CASTFFEDSNYGYTF; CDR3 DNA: TGTGCCAGCACCTTCTTCGAGGATTCTAACTATGGCTACACCTTC
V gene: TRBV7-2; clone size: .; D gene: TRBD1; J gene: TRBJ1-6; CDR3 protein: CASSRDRSSYNSPLHF; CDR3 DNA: TGTGCCAGCAGCCGGGACAGGAGCTCCTATAATTCACCCCTCCACTTT
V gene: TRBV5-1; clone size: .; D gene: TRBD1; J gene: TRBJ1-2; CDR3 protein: CASSAGTGQTNYGYTF; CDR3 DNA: TGCGCCAGCAGCGCGGGGACAGGACAAACTAACTATGGCTACACCTTC
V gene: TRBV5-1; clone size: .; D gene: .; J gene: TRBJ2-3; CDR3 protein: CASMKVESTDTQYF; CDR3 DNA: TGCGCCAGCATGAAAGTGGAGAGCACAGATACGCAGTATTTT
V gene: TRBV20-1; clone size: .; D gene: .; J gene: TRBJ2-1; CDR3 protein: CSAPVYNEQFF; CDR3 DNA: TGCAGTGCCCCCGTGTACAATGAGCAGTTCTTC
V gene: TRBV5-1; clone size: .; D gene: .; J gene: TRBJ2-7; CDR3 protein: CASSLDKTYEQYF; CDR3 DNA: TGCGCCAGCAGCCTCGACAAAACCTACGAGCAGTACTTC
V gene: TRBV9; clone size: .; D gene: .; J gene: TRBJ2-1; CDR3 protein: CASSGPDTNEQFF; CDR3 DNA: TGTGCCAGCAGCGGCCCGGACACAAATGAGCAGTTCTTC
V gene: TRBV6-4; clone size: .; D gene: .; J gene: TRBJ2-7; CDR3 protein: CASSAGDKYEQYF; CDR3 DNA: TGTGCCAGCAGTGCCGGGGACAAGTACGAGCAGTACTTC
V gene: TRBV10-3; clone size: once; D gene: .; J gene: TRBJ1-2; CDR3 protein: CAISESRDLGGYTF; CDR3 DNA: TGTGCCATCAGTGAGTCCAGGGATTTAGGTGGCTACACCTTC
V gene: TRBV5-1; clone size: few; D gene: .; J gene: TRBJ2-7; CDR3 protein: CASSGSGGYEQYF; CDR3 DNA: TGCGCCAGCAGCGGGTCCGGGGGCTACGAGCAGTACTTC
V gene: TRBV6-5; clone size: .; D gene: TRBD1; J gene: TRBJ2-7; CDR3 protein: CASRNRDRVYEQYF; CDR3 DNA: TGTGCCAGCAGGAACCGGGACAGGGTCTACGAGCAGTACTTC
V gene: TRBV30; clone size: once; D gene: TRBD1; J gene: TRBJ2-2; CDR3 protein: CAWRGDRGKNGELFF; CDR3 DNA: TGTGCCTGGAGGGGGGACAGGGGGAAGAACGGGGAGCTGTTTTTT
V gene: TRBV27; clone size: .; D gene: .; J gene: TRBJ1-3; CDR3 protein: CASSQAGKGNTIYF; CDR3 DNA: TGTGCCAGCAGCCAGGCCGGGAAGGGAAACACCATATATTTT
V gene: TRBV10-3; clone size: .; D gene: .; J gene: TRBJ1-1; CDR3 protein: CAIRTQGNTEAFF; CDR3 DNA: TGTGCCATCAGGACACAGGGAAACACTGAAGCTTTCTTT
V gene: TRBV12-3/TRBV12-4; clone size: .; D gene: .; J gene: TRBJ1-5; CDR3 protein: CASSVGAQPQHF; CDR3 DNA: TGTGCCAGCAGTGTGGGGGCGCAGCCCCAGCATTTT
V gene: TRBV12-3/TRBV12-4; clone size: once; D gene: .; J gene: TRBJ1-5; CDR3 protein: CASTVGSRQPQHF; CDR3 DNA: TGTGCCAGCACCGTAGGTTCGCGGCAGCCCCAGCATTTT
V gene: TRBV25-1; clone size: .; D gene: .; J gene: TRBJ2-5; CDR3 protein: CASSGEETQYF; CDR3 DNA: TGTGCCTCCTCGGGGGAAGAGACCCAGTACTTC
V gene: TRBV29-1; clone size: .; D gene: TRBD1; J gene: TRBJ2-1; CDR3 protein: CSVPHRGSYNEQFF; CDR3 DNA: TGCAGCGTTCCCCACAGGGGGTCCTACAATGAGCAGTTCTTC
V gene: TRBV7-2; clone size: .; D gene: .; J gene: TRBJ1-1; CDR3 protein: CASSLVSGVANTEAFF; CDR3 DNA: TGTGCCAGCAGCTTAGTCAGCGGGGTGGCGAACACTGAAGCTTTCTTT
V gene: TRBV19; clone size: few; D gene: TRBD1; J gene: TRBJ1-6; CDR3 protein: CASSAGTGNSPLHF; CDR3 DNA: TGTGCCAGTAGCGCCGGGACAGGGAATTCACCCCTCCACTTT
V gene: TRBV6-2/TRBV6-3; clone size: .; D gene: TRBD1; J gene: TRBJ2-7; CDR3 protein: CASSYGQGGNEQYF; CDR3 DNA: TGTGCCAGCAGCTATGGACAGGGGGGGAACGAGCAGTACTTC
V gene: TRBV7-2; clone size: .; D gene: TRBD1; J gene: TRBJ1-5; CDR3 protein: CASSPRRGTGVRQPQHF; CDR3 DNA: TGTGCCAGCAGCCCCCGAAGGGGGACAGGGGTAAGGCAGCCCCAGCATTTT
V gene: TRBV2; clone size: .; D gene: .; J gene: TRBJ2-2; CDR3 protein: CASRVQQNTGELFF; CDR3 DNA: TGTGCCAGCAGAGTACAACAGAACACCGGGGAGCTGTTTTTT
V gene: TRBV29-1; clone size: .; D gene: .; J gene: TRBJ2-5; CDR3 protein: CSVERHVQETQYF; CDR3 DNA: TGCAGCGTTGAAAGGCACGTCCAAGAGACCCAGTACTTC
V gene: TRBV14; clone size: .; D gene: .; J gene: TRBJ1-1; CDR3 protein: CASSHLNYDAEAFF; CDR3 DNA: TGTGCCAGCAGCCACCTTAACTATGACGCTGAAGCTTTCTTT
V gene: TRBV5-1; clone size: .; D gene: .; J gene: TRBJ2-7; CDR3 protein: CASSLWTASYEQYF; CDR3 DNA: TGCGCCAGCAGCTTGTGGACAGCCTCCTACGAGCAGTACTTC
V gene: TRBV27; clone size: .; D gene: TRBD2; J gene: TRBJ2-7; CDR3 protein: CASSLGLGAKLGGGAVYEQYF; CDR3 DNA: TGTGCCAGCAGTTTGGGCCTAGGGGCCAAGTTAGGCGGGGGGGCCGTCTACGAGCAGTACTTC
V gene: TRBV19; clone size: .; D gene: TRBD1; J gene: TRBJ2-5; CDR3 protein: CARGTGGNQETQYF; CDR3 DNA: TGTGCCAGGGGGACAGGGGGCAACCAAGAGACCCAGTACTTC
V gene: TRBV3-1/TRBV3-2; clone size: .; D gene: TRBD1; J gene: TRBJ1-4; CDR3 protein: CASSRRTGAANEKLFF; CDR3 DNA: TGTGCCAGCAGCCGAAGAACAGGGGCAGCTAATGAAAAACTGTTTTTT
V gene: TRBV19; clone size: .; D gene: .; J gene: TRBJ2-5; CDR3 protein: CASSIDLQGLQETQYF; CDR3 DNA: TGTGCCAGTAGTATAGATCTCCAGGGACTTCAAGAGACCCAGTACTTC
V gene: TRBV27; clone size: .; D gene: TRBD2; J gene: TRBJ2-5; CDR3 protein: CASRHTSGGGQETQYF; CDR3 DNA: TGTGCCAGCAGGCATACGAGCGGGGGGGGGCAGGAGACCCAGTACTTC
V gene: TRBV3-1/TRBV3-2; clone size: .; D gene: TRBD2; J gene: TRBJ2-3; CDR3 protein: CASGRLAGLEGTDTQYF; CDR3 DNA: TGTGCCAGCGGCCGACTAGCGGGGCTTGAGGGCACAGATACGCAGTATTTT
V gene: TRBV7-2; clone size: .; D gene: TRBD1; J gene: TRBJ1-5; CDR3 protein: CASTQGGLSQPQHF; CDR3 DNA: TGTGCCAGCACCCAGGGGGGGTTGAGTCAGCCCCAGCATTTT
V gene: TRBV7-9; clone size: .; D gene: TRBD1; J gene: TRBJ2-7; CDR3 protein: CASSPGPGTGVSEQYF; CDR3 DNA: TGTGCCAGCAGCCCCGGGCCCGGGACAGGAGTCTCCGAGCAGTACTTC
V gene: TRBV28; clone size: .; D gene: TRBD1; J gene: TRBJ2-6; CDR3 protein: CASSSGQGLSGANVLTF; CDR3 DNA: TGTGCCAGCAGTTCGGGACAGGGATTATCTGGGGCCAACGTCCTGACTTTC
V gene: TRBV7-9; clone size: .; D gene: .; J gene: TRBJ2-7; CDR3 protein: CASSPSYEQYF; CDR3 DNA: TGTGCCAGCAGCCCCTCCTACGAGCAGTACTTC
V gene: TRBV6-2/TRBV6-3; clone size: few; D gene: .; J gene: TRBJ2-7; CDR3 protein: CASSYSTSYEQYF; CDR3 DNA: TGTGCCAGCAGTTACTCGACATCCTACGAGCAGTACTTC
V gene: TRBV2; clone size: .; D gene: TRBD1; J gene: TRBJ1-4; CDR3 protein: CASSVRTGYNEKLFF; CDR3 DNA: TGTGCCAGCAGTGTGAGGACAGGATATAATGAAAAACTGTTTTTT
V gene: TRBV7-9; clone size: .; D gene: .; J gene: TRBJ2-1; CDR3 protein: CASSSLGGGGYNEQFF; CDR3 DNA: TGTGCCAGCAGCTCCCTGGGAGGGGGAGGCTACAATGAGCAGTTCTTC
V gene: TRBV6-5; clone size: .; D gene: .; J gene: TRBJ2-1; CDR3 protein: CASSVSSSYNEQFF; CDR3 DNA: TGTGCCAGCAGCGTCTCGAGCTCCTACAATGAGCAGTTCTTC
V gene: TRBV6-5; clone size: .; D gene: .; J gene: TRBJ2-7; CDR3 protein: CASSYSPPGGPYEQYF; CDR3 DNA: TGTGCCAGCAGTTACTCCCCCCCCGGGGGCCCCTACGAGCAGTACTTC
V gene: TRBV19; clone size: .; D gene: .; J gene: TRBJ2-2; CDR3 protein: CASSHGLWNTGELFF; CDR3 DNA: TGTGCCAGTAGCCACGGACTATGGAACACCGGGGAGCTGTTTTTT
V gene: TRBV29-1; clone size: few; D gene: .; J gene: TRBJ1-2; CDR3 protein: CSVGQANFYGYTF; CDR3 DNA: TGCAGCGTTGGTCAGGCCAACTTCTATGGCTACACCTTC
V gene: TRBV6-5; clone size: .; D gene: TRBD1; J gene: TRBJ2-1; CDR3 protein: CASILGQGAHEQFF; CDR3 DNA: TGTGCCAGCATTTTAGGACAGGGGGCCCATGAGCAGTTCTTC
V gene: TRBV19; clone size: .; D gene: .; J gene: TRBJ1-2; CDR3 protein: CASSSQPGGSDGYTF; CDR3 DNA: TGTGCCAGTAGTAGTCAGCCCGGGGGCTCGGATGGCTACACCTTC
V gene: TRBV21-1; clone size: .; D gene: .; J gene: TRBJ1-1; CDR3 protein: CASSKAGRGETEAFF; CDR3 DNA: TGTGCCAGCAGCAAAGCGGGACGGGGGGAGACTGAAGCTTTCTTT
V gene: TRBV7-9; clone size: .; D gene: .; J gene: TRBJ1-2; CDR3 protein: CASSLGLVSHYGYTF; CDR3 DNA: TGTGCCAGCAGCTTAGGGCTTGTAAGTCATTATGGCTACACCTTC
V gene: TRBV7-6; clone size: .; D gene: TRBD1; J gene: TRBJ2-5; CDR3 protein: CASSRRPGTGERETQYF; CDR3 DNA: TGTGCCAGCAGCCGACGTCCCGGGACAGGGGAGCGGGAGACCCAGTACTTC